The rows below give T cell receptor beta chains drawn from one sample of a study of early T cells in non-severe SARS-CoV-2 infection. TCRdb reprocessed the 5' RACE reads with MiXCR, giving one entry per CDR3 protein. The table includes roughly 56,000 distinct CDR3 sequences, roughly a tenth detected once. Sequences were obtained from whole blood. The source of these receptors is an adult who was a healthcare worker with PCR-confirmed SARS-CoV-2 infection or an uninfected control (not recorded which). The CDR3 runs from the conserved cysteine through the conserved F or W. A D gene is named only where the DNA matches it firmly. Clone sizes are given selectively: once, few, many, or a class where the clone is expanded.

CDR3 protein: CASSEGQISNQPQHF
CDR3 DNA: TGTGCCAGCAGTGAGGGACAGATTAGCAATCAGCCCCAGCATTTT
J gene: TRBJ1-5
clone size: few
D gene: TRBD1
V gene: TRBV2
CDR3 length: 15

CDR3 protein: CASSLSSPPRDEQFF
CDR3 DNA: TGCGCCAGCAGCTTGTCTTCCCCTCCCAGGGATGAGCAGTTCTTC
J gene: TRBJ2-1
clone size: .
D gene: .
V gene: TRBV5-1
CDR3 length: 15

CDR3 protein: CSARGSGRGRTDTQYF
CDR3 DNA: TGCAGTGCTAGAGGGTCGGGCAGGGGTAGGACAGATACGCAGTATTTT
J gene: TRBJ2-3
clone size: few
D gene: .
V gene: TRBV20-1
CDR3 length: 16

CDR3 protein: CASSFGGTSSYNEQFF
CDR3 DNA: TGTGCCAGCAGTTTTGGCGGGACGAGCTCCTACAATGAGCAGTTCTTC
J gene: TRBJ2-1
clone size: few
D gene: .
V gene: TRBV12-3/TRBV12-4
CDR3 length: 16

CDR3 protein: CASMGTPYTDTQYF
CDR3 DNA: TGTGCCAGCATGGGGACTCCTTACACAGATACGCAGTATTTT
J gene: TRBJ2-3
clone size: many
D gene: .
V gene: TRBV5-5
CDR3 length: 14

CDR3 protein: CSVSKYTGTGDGYTF
CDR3 DNA: TGCAGCGTTTCCAAATACACCGGGACAGGTGACGGCTACACCTTC
J gene: TRBJ1-2
clone size: few
D gene: TRBD1
V gene: TRBV29-1
CDR3 length: 15

CDR3 protein: CASSSSGTMNTEAFF
CDR3 DNA: TGTGCCAGCAGCTCCTCCGGGACAATGAACACTGAAGCTTTCTTT
J gene: TRBJ1-1
clone size: .
D gene: .
V gene: TRBV7-8
CDR3 length: 15

CDR3 protein: CASSFIRDRGNRDTQYF
CDR3 DNA: TGTGCCAGCAGCTTTATTCGGGACAGGGGGAATCGGGATACGCAGTATTTT
J gene: TRBJ2-3
clone size: many
D gene: TRBD1
V gene: TRBV7-8
CDR3 length: 17

CDR3 protein: CASSMSVTGYNEQFF
CDR3 DNA: TGTGCCAGTAGTATGTCCGTTACGGGCTACAATGAGCAGTTCTTC
J gene: TRBJ2-1
clone size: .
D gene: .
V gene: TRBV19
CDR3 length: 15

CDR3 protein: CASIRDGNSPLHF
CDR3 DNA: TGTGCCAGCATTAGAGACGGTAATTCACCCCTCCACTTT
J gene: TRBJ1-6
clone size: .
D gene: .
V gene: TRBV2
CDR3 length: 13

CDR3 protein: CASNILDRGNSPLHF
CDR3 DNA: TGTGCCAGTAATATTTTGGACAGGGGTAATTCACCCCTCCACTTT
J gene: TRBJ1-6
clone size: .
D gene: TRBD1
V gene: TRBV19
CDR3 length: 15

CDR3 protein: CATPRGAAWNTEAFF
CDR3 DNA: TGTGCTACCCCGCGGGGAGCGGCGTGGAACACTGAAGCTTTCTTT
J gene: TRBJ1-1
clone size: few
D gene: .
V gene: TRBV2
CDR3 length: 15

CDR3 protein: CASSSTPGLPATGELFF
CDR3 DNA: TGTGCCAGCAGCTCCACCCCGGGACTTCCCGCCACCGGGGAGCTGTTTTTT
J gene: TRBJ2-2
clone size: few
D gene: .
V gene: TRBV7-6
CDR3 length: 17

CDR3 protein: CAIGNLQGSTEAFF
CDR3 DNA: TGTGCCATCGGGAATCTTCAGGGGTCCACTGAAGCTTTCTTT
J gene: TRBJ1-1
clone size: .
D gene: .
V gene: TRBV10-3
CDR3 length: 14

CDR3 protein: CASSLGSGGTYNEQFF
CDR3 DNA: TGTGCCAGCAGCTTAGGTAGCGGGGGGACCTACAATGAGCAGTTCTTC
J gene: TRBJ2-1
clone size: few
D gene: TRBD2
V gene: TRBV7-2
CDR3 length: 16

CDR3 protein: CSVEGDPGELFF
CDR3 DNA: TGCAGCGTTGAAGGCGATCCGGGGGAGCTGTTTTTT
J gene: TRBJ2-2
clone size: .
D gene: .
V gene: TRBV29-1
CDR3 length: 12

CDR3 protein: CASSYSNEKLFF
CDR3 DNA: TGTGCCAGCAGTTACTCGAATGAAAAACTGTTTTTT
J gene: TRBJ1-4
clone size: many
D gene: .
V gene: TRBV6-5
CDR3 length: 12

CDR3 protein: CASRGQASTDTQYF
CDR3 DNA: TGTGCCAGCAGAGGACAGGCTAGCACAGATACGCAGTATTTT
J gene: TRBJ2-3
clone size: .
D gene: TRBD1
V gene: TRBV6-2/TRBV6-3
CDR3 length: 14

CDR3 protein: CALGQGWLAGAGETQYF
CDR3 DNA: TGTGCCCTGGGACAGGGATGGCTAGCGGGGGCTGGGGAGACCCAGTACTTC
J gene: TRBJ2-5
clone size: many
D gene: .
V gene: TRBV30
CDR3 length: 17

CDR3 protein: CASSLDQGWYNEQFF
CDR3 DNA: TGCGCCAGCAGCTTGGATCAGGGATGGTACAATGAGCAGTTCTTC
J gene: TRBJ2-1
clone size: .
D gene: .
V gene: TRBV5-1
CDR3 length: 15

CDR3 protein: CASSAGQTYGYTF
CDR3 DNA: TGTGCCAGCAGCGCGGGACAGACCTATGGCTACACCTTC
J gene: TRBJ1-2
clone size: few
D gene: TRBD1
V gene: TRBV9
CDR3 length: 13

CDR3 protein: CASSPRTRSDTQYF
CDR3 DNA: TGTGCCAGCAGCCCCAGGACTAGATCAGATACGCAGTATTTT
J gene: TRBJ2-3
clone size: few
D gene: TRBD2
V gene: TRBV11-2
CDR3 length: 14

CDR3 protein: CANPRATSNQPQHF
CDR3 DNA: TGTGCCAATCCTAGGGCTACTAGCAATCAGCCCCAGCATTTT
J gene: TRBJ1-5
clone size: many
D gene: .
V gene: TRBV5-6
CDR3 length: 14

CDR3 protein: CASSLASPLLDEQFF
CDR3 DNA: TGTGCCAGCAGCTTGGCCAGTCCCTTGTTGGATGAGCAGTTCTTC
J gene: TRBJ2-1
clone size: many
D gene: .
V gene: TRBV5-6
CDR3 length: 15

CDR3 protein: CASSPGTGGFGKLFF
CDR3 DNA: TGTGCCAGCAGCCCAGGGACAGGGGGCTTCGGAAAACTGTTTTTT
J gene: TRBJ1-4
clone size: many
D gene: TRBD1
V gene: TRBV9
CDR3 length: 15

CDR3 protein: CASSLGDLEKETQYF
CDR3 DNA: TGCGCCAGCAGCTTGGGGGACCTAGAGAAAGAGACCCAGTACTTC
J gene: TRBJ2-5
clone size: few
D gene: .
V gene: TRBV5-1
CDR3 length: 15

CDR3 protein: CASSRAGEGNTIYF
CDR3 DNA: TGTGCCAGCAGCCGCGCAGGGGAGGGAAACACCATATATTTT
J gene: TRBJ1-3
clone size: .
D gene: .
V gene: TRBV7-8
CDR3 length: 14

CDR3 protein: CAIPGQAFLGYGYTF
CDR3 DNA: TGTGCCATACCGGGACAGGCTTTCCTTGGCTATGGCTACACCTTC
J gene: TRBJ1-2
clone size: .
D gene: TRBD1
V gene: TRBV6-1
CDR3 length: 15

CDR3 protein: CATSDLAGWNNEQFF
CDR3 DNA: TGTGCCACCAGTGATTTGGCCGGGTGGAACAATGAGCAGTTCTTC
J gene: TRBJ2-1
clone size: few
D gene: .
V gene: TRBV24-1
CDR3 length: 15

CDR3 protein: CAWKLVYTNTEAFF
CDR3 DNA: TGTGCCTGGAAATTGGTTTACACCAACACTGAAGCTTTCTTT
J gene: TRBJ1-1
clone size: few
D gene: .
V gene: TRBV30
CDR3 length: 14

CDR3 protein: CASSPTRQGMDTEAFF
CDR3 DNA: TGCGCCAGCAGCCCCACAAGACAGGGTATGGACACTGAAGCTTTCTTT
J gene: TRBJ1-1
clone size: many
D gene: TRBD1
V gene: TRBV5-1
CDR3 length: 16

CDR3 protein: CASSVRQNTGELFF
CDR3 DNA: TGTGCCAGCAGTGTAAGGCAGAACACCGGGGAGCTGTTTTTT
J gene: TRBJ2-2
clone size: few
D gene: .
V gene: TRBV2
CDR3 length: 14

CDR3 protein: CASSQVATNSPLHF
CDR3 DNA: TGTGCCAGCAGCCAAGTTGCAACCAATTCACCCCTCCACTTT
J gene: TRBJ1-6
clone size: many
D gene: .
V gene: TRBV3-1
CDR3 length: 14